This TCR beta chain was sequenced for a study of PD-1 blockade in mismatch repair-deficient tumors. Study-wide background: Patients had eleven to twelve mismatch repair-deficient cancer types, all previously treated and progressing.

To note about this clone: Its antigen is unknown.

The TCR-sequenced patients were a few responders to pembrolizumab. The V end was cut by 0 bases, the J end by 2 bases, with 10 bases between. Germline loops: CDR1 SGHTS, CDR2 YDEGEE. The length of the CDR3 is 15 residues. Sequenced by immunoSEQ multiplex PCR; TCRdb stores in-frame clones only, minus some. The top ten clones hold around 20% of a sample with around 23,000 clones, 65% to 85% of them seen once. Broader study findings: Tumor-resident clones, often undetectable pretreatment in blood, expanded then contracted after pembrolizumab.

The receptor's source is an adult with mismatch repair-deficient cancer. The sequencing used peripheral blood, collected 12 weeks after starting pembrolizumab. V is TRBV5-8 and J is TRBJ2-3; possibly TRBD1 for D (6 bases). CDR3 coding DNA: TGTGCCAGCAGCTTGGTAGGACAGTCCACAGATACGCAGTATTTT. Encoded protein: CASSLVGQSTDTQYF.